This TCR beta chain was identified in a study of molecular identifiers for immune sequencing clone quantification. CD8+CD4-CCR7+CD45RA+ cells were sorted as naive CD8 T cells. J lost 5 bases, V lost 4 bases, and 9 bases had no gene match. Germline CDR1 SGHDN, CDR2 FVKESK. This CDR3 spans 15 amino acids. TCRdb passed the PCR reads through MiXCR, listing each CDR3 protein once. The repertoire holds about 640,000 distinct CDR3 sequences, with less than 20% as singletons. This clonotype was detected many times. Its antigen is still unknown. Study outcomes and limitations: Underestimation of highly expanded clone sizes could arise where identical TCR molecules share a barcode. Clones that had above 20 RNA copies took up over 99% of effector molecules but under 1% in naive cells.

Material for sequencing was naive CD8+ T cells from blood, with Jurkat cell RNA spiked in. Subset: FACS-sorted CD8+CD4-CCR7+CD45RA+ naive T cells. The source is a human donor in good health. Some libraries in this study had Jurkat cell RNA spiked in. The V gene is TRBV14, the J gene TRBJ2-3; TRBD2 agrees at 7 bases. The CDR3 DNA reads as TGTGCCAGCAGCCCATTCAACGGGGGGAAAGATACGCAGTATTTT. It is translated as CASSPFNGGKDTQYF. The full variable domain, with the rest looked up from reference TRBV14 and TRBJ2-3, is EAGVTQFPSHSVIEKGQTVTLRCDPISGHDNLYWYRRVMGKEIKFLLHFVKESKQDESGMPNNRFLAERTGGTYSTLKVQPAELEDSGVYFCASSPFNGGKDTQYFGPGTRLTVL.